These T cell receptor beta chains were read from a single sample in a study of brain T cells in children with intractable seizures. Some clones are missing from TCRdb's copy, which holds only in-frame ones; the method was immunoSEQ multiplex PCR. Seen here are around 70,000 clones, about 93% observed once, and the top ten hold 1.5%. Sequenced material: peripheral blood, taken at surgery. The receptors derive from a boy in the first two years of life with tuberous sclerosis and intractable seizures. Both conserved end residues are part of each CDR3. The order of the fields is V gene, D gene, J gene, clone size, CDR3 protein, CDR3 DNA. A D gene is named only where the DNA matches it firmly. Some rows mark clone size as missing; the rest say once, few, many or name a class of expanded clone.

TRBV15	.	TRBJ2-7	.	CATQGGHSYEQYF	TGTGCCACCCAGGGGGGGCACTCCTACGAGCAGTACTTC
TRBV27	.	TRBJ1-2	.	CASSDTDSRGYTF	TGTGCCAGCAGCGACACCGACAGTCGTGGCTACACCTTC
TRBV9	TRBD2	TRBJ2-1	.	CASSVGGSGGLNEQFF	TGTGCCAGCAGCGTAGGAGGGAGCGGGGGCCTCAATGAGCAGTTCTTC
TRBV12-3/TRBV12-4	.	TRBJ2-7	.	CASRPAVGYEQYF	TGTGCCAGCAGGCCCGCTGTTGGCTACGAGCAGTACTTC
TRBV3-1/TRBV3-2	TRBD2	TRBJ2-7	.	CASSQGRWGLAGEYF	TGTGCCAGCAGCCAAGGTCGATGGGGACTAGCGGGAGAGTACTTC
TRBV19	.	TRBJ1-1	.	CASRGWDTEAFF	TGTGCATCGAGAGGGTGGGACACTGAAGCTTTCTTT
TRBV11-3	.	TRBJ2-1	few	CASSHHSGSSYNEQFF	TGTGCCAGCAGCCATCACAGCGGCAGCTCCTACAATGAGCAGTTCTTC
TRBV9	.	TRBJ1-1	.	CASSVGTTEAFF	TGTGCCAGCAGCGTAGGGACCACTGAAGCTTTCTTT
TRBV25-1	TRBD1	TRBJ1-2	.	CASSAPTGDSVGYTF	TGTGCCAGCAGTGCCCCGACAGGGGACTCGGTCGGCTACACCTTC
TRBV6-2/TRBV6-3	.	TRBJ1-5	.	CASSYSNVRQPQHF	TGTGCCAGCAGTTACTCGAACGTCCGCCAGCCCCAGCATTTT
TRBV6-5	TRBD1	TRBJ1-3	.	CASSYQGQGGNTIYF	TGTGCCAGCAGTTACCAGGGACAGGGTGGAAACACCATATATTTT
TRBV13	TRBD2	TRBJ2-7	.	CASSSLAFSPSYEQYF	TGTGCCAGCAGTTCACTAGCGTTCTCTCCCTCCTACGAGCAGTACTTC
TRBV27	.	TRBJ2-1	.	CASSLSIIWGRGNEQFF	TGTGCCAGCAGTTTATCGATCATCTGGGGGAGAGGTAATGAGCAGTTCTTC
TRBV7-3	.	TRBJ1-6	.	CASSLGRSGEALHF	TGTGCCAGCAGCTTAGGGAGGTCCGGGGAAGCCCTCCACTTT
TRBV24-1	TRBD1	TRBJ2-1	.	CATSHRDRGRGEQFF	TGTGCCACCAGCCACCGGGACAGGGGGCGGGGTGAGCAGTTCTTC
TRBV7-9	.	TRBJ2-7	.	CASSFQAGNEQYF	TGTGCCAGCAGCTTTCAGGCAGGGAACGAGCAGTACTTC
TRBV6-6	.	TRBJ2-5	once	CASSYGQKETQYF	TGTGCCAGCAGTTACGGACAGAAAGAGACCCAGTACTTC
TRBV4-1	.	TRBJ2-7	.	CASSPDQTGSDEQYF	TGCGCCAGCAGCCCGGACCAAACAGGGTCTGACGAGCAGTACTTC
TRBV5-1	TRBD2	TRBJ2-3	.	CASSSPSGSGSDTQYF	TGCGCCAGCAGTTCACCAAGCGGGAGTGGGTCGGATACGCAGTATTTT
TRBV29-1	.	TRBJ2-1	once	CSGKGPILNEQFF	TGCAGCGGCAAGGGCCCTATCCTCAATGAGCAGTTCTTC